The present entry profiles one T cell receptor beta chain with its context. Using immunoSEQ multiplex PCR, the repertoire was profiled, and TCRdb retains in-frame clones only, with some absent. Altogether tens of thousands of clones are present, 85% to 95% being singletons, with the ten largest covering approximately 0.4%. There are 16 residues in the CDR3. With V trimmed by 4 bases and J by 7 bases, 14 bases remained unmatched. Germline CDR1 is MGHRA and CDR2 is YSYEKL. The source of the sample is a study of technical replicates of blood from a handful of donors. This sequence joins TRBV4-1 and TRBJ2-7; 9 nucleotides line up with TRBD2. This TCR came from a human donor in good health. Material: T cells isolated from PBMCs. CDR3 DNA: TGCGCCAGCAGCCCTCGCGGGAGGGAGAGTACGACGGAGCAGTACTTC. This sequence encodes CASSPRGRESTTEQYF.